The 17 T cell receptor beta chains below come from one sample, sequenced in a study of blood T cell repertoires in COVID-19. Here immunoSEQ multiplex PCR was the method, and the copy in TCRdb shows in-frame clones only, minus some. The data contain over 100,000 clones, about 88% of them singletons. Sequencing used peripheral blood. The receptors were sampled from a man aged 35 to 55 with acute or convalescent COVID-19.

Here the CDR3 reads CASSPHRGGTEAFF. The CDR3 bases are TGTGCCAGCAGCCCTCACAGGGGGGGCACTGAAGCTTTCTTT. The V gene is TRBV9, the J gene TRBJ1-1; 8 bases agree with TRBD1. From germline, CDR1 is SGDLS and CDR2 YYNGEE. The CDR3 has 14 amino acids. Trimming cost V 4 bases and J 4 bases; bases outside gene matches: 6. The full variable domain, its missing parts supplied by reference TRBV9 and TRBJ1-1, is DSGVTQTPKHLITATGQRVTLRCSPRSGDLSVYWYQQSLDQGLQFLIQYYNGEERAKGNILERFSAQQFPDLHSELNLSSLELGDSALYFCASSPHRGGTEAFFGQGTRLTVV.

This sequence joins TRBV18 and TRBJ2-3, with TRBD2 as a possible D gene (5 bases). The germline V gene encodes CDR1 KGHSH and CDR2 LQKENI. The ends were cut back, 3 bases at V and 3 bases at J, with 13 bases in the middle. This CDR3 region has 15 residues. CDR3 sequence: CASSPYGGGTDTQYF. CDR3 DNA: TGTGCCAGCTCACCGTACGGAGGTGGAACAGATACGCAGTATTTT. Variable domain in full (rest from reference TRBV18 and TRBJ2-3): NAGVMQNPRHLVRRRGQEARLRCSPMKGHSHVYWYRQLPEEGLKFMVYLQKENIIDESGMPKERFSAEFPKEGPSILRIQQVVRGDSAAYFCASSPYGGGTDTQYFGPGTRLTVL.

V is TRBV27 and J is TRBJ2-1, with D unresolved. CDR3 length equals 15 residues. With 2 bases removed from V and 0 bases from J, the gap between germline ends came to 8 bases. Germline loops: CDR1 MNHEY, CDR2 SMNVEV (reference sequence). The CDR3 coding sequence is TGTGCCAGCAGTTTAACTACCAGCTCCTACAATGAGCAGTTCTTC. It encodes CASSLTTSSYNEQFF.

The CDR3 here is CASSTRDFSYNEQFF. The CDR3 nucleotides are TGTGCCAGCAGTACCCGGGACTTCTCCTACAATGAGCAGTTCTTC. The chain uses TRBV2 and TRBJ2-1; D may be TRBD2 (6 bases). V dropped 5 bases and J dropped 0 bases, with 11 bases sitting between them. The CDR3 sequence is 15 residues long. Germline CDR1 and CDR2: SNHLY and FYNNEI.

This clone was detected once. This chain links TRBV12-3 or TRBV12-4 with TRBJ1-6; D gene unclear. Deletions cut 4 bases from V and 8 bases from J, with 6 bases between. CDR3 length: 12 residues. CDR3 residues: CASSSGYSPLHF. CDR3 nucleotides: TGTGCCAGCAGTTCAGGCTATTCACCCCTCCACTTT.

The rearrangement joins TRBV28 to TRBJ1-1; 7 bases are shared with TRBD1. The CDR3 runs 16 residues. Germline loops: CDR1 MDHEN, CDR2 SYDVKM. V shed 3 bases and J 0 bases; nucleotides not matched to a gene: 7. CDR3 in DNA: TGTGCCAGCAGTTTCTACAGGGGACCCTTGAACACTGAAGCTTTCTTT. Its translation: CASSFYRGPLNTEAFF.

The V and J genes are TRBV4-2 and TRBJ2-7; 7 bases map to TRBD2. The ends lost 1 base at V and 2 bases at J; junction bases unmatched: 2. Germline V gene sequence: CDR1 LGHNA, CDR2 YNFKEQ. There are 14 residues in the CDR3. CDR3: CASSQGAGTYEQYF. The CDR3 DNA is TGTGCCAGCAGCCAAGGAGCGGGGACCTACGAGCAGTACTTC.

A few counts support this clone. CDR3 region: CASSARDRGDEQFF. CDR3 sequence (DNA): TGCGCCAGCAGCGCCAGGGACAGGGGAGATGAGCAGTTCTTC. The rearrangement uses TRBV5-1 and TRBJ2-1, with TRBD1 matching over 10 bases. The CDR3 is made up of 14 amino acids. V was pared by 4 bases and J by 8 bases, with 6 bases of the junction left unmatched. Germline CDR1 SGHRS, CDR2 YFSETQ.

This sequence joins TRBV19 and TRBJ1-4, with D uncertain. V shed 5 bases and J shed 8 bases, with 18 bases lying between them. There are 15 residues in the CDR3. The germline gives CDR1 LNHDA, CDR2 SQIVND (reference sequence). The CDR3 DNA follows: TGTGCCAGTAGTCGAGGGTCCACCGGGAAAGAAAAACTGTTTTTT. Translating gives CASSRGSTGKEKLFF. Based on the CDR3 plus reference TRBV19 and TRBJ1-4, the full variable domain is DGGITQSPKYLFRKEGQNVTLSCEQNLNHDAMYWYRQDPGQGLRLIYYSQIVNDFQKGDIAEGYSVSREKKESFPLTVTSAQKNPTAFYLCASSRGSTGKEKLFFGSGTQLSVL.

This rearrangement joins TRBV3-1 (or the pseudogene TRBV3-2) to TRBJ1-3; D is undetermined. Germline V CDR1 and CDR2: LGHDT, YNNKEL (reference sequence). Trimming took off 0 bases at V and 2 bases at J, with 8 bases between the two ends. The CDR3 length is 15 residues. CDR3 region: CASSQDWAAGNTIYF. The CDR3 DNA reads TGTGCCAGCAGCCAAGATTGGGCTGCTGGAAACACCATATATTTT.

V gene TRBV4-3 combines with J gene TRBJ2-7, with 10 bases that match TRBD1. V gave up 2 bases and J gave up 6 bases; unmatched junction bases: 4. The CDR3 has 14 amino acids. Germline V CDR1 and CDR2: LGHNA, YSLEER. The CDR3 DNA reads as TGCGCCAGCAGCCAACCGGGGACAGGGGCCGAGCAGTACTTC. It encodes CASSQPGTGAEQYF.

This clone has a single count. One end of the junction is discordant with germline, which a read error may explain. This sequence joins TRBV7-3 and TRBJ2-5; 12 bases are shared with TRBD1. Looked up from germline, CDR1 is SGHTA and CDR2 is FQGTGA. The CDR3 is 14 amino acids. This CDR3 reads CASSPNRDRGPYHF. CDR3 DNA sequence: TGTGCCAGCAGCCCGAACCGGGACAGGGGGCCCTACCACTTC.

This clone was recorded a few times. The chain couples TRBV5-1 to TRBJ1-5, with 8 bases identical to TRBD1. The CDR3 runs to 15 residues. V shed 0 bases, J shed 6 bases, and the junction held 5 bases outside the gene matches. Germline assignment: CDR1 SGHRS and CDR2 YFSETQ. DNA for the CDR3: TGCGCCAGCAGCTTGGAGCCAGGGGGCACTCAGCCCCAGCATTTT. Translated: CASSLEPGGTQPQHF.

The gene calls are TRBV6-6 and TRBJ1-1, with D possibly TRBD1 on 5 matching bases. Per the germline V gene, CDR1 is MNHNY and CDR2 is SVGAGI (reference sequence). V was cut by 6 bases and J by 1 base, with 12 bases left in between. The CDR3 has 14 amino acids. In nucleotides, the CDR3 is TGTGCCAGCAGGAACTTCAGGGAGAACACTGAAGCTTTCTTT. Its protein is CASRNFRENTEAFF.

The chain uses TRBV29-1 and TRBJ2-5, with TRBD2 as a possible D gene (7 bases). The CDR3 contains 12 residues. With 7 bases removed from V and 4 bases from J, the gap between germline ends came to 13 bases. The germline V gene encodes CDR1 SQVTM and CDR2 ANQGSEA. The CDR3 sequence: CSGEGVRETQYF. The CDR3 coding sequence is TGCAGCGGGGAGGGGGTCCGAGAGACCCAGTACTTC.

This chain uses TRBV29-1 with TRBJ1-5; D remains unclear. CDR1 SQVTM and CDR2 ANQGSEA come from the germline V gene. The CDR3 loop spans 13 amino acids. V was cut by 6 bases and J by 3 bases, with 12 bases left in between. The CDR3 region is CSVTRGPNQPQHF. The CDR3 DNA sequence: TGCAGCGTCACCCGAGGGCCCAATCAGCCCCAGCATTTT.

The chain joins TRBV6-5 to TRBJ1-3; 7 bases fit TRBD1. The J segment lost 0 bases and the V segment lost 8 bases, leaving 4 bases of the junction unmatched. Germline-derived CDR1 and CDR2 are MNHEY and SVGAGI. The CDR3 is 14 residues long. The CDR3 DNA sequence: TGTGCCAGCGTGACAGGGATCTCTGGAAACACCATATATTTT. It is translated as CASVTGISGNTIYF.